The present T cell receptor beta chain was sequenced within a study of siplizumab effects on memory and regulatory T cells. V shed 8 bases and J shed 0 bases, with 3 bases lying between them. CDR1 is MNHNY and CDR2 is SVGAGI in the germline V gene (reference sequence). The CDR3 sequence is 11 residues long. Sequencing used immunoSEQ multiplex PCR; TCRdb keeps in-frame clones, though not all of them. The repertoire has more than 70,000 clones, 85% to 95% of them found once; the top ten carry about 18%. This sequence joins TRBV6-6 and TRBJ2-3; D uncertain. The sequence was collected from a human donor in good health. Material: CD8+ T cells sorted from blood. In DNA form, the CDR3 reads TGTGCCAGCCTGAGCACAGATACGCAGTATTTT. It codes for CASLSTDTQYF.